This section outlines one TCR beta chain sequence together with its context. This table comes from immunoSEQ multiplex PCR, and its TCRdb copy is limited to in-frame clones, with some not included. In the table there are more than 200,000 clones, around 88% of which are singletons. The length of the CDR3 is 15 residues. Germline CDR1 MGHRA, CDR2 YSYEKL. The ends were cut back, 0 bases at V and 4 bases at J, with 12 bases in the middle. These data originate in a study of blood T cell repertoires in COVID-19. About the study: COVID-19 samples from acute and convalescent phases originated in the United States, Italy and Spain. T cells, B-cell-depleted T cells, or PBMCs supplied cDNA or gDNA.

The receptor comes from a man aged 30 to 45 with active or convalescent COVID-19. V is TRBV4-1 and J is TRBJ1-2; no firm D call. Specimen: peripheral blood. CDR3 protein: CASSQDFVVRYGYTF. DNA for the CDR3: TGCGCCAGCAGCCAAGATTTCGTCGTCCGCTATGGCTACACCTTC.